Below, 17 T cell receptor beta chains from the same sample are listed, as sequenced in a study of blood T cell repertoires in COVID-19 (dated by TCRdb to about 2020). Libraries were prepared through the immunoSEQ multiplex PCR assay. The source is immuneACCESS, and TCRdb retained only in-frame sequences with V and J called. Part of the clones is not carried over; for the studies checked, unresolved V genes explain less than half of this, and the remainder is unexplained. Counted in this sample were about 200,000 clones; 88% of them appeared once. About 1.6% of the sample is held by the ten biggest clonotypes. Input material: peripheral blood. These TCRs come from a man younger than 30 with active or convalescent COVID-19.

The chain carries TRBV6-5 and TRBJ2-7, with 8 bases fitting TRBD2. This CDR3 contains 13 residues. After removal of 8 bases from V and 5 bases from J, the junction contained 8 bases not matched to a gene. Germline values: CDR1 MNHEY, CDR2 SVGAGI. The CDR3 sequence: CASGPGGSHEQYF. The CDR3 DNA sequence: TGTGCCAGCGGGCCGGGAGGGTCCCACGAGCAGTACTTC.

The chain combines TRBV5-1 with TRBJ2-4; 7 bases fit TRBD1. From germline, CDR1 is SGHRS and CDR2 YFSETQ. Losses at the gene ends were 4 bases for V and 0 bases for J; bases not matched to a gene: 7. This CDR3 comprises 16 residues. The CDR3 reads CASSDRVGLAKNIQYF. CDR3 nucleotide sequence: TGCGCCAGCAGCGACAGGGTGGGGTTAGCCAAAAACATTCAGTACTTC. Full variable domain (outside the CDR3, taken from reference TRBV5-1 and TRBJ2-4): KAGVTQTPRYLIKTRGQQVTLSCSPISGHRSVSWYQQTPGQGLQFLFEYFSETQRNKGNFPGRFSGRQFSNSRSEMNVSTLELGDSALYLCASSDRVGLAKNIQYFGAGTRLSVL.

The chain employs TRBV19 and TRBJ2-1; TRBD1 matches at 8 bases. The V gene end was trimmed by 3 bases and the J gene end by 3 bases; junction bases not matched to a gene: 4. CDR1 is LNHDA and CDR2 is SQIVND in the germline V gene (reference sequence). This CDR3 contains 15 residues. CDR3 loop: CASSIGDRGYNEQFF. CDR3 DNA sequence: TGTGCCAGTAGTATTGGAGACAGGGGCTACAATGAGCAGTTCTTC. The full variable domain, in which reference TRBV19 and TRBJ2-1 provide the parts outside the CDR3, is DGGITQSPKYLFRKEGQNVTLSCEQNLNHDAMYWYRQDPGQGLRLIYYSQIVNDFQKGDIAEGYSVSREKKESFPLTVTSAQKNPTAFYLCASSIGDRGYNEQFFGPGTRLTVL.

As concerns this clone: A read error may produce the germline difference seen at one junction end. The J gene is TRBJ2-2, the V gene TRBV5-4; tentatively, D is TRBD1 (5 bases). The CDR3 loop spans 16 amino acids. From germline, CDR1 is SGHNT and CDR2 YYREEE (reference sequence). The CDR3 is CASSYPPPGNSGELFF. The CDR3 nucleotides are TGTGCCAGCAGCTACCCCCCCCCAGGGAACAGCGGGGAGCTGTTTTTT.

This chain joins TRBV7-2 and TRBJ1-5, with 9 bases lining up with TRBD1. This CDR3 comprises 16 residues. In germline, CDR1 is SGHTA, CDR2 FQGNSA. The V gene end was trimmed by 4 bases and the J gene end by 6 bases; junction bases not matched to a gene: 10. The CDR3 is CASSSKGGTGFQPQHF. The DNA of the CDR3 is TGTGCCAGCAGCTCTAAGGGCGGGACAGGGTTTCAGCCCCAGCATTTT.

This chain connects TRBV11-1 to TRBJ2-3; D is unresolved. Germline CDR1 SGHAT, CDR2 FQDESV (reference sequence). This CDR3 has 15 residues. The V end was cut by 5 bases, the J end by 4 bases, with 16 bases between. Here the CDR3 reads CASSPRESAADTQYF. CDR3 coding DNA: TGTGCCAGCAGCCCCCGTGAGAGCGCAGCAGATACGCAGTATTTT.

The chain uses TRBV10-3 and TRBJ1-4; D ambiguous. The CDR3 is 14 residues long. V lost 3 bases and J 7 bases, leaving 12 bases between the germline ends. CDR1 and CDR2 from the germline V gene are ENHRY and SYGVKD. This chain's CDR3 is CAISDPGSSEKLFF. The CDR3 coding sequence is TGTGCCATCAGTGATCCGGGGAGTAGTGAAAAACTGTTTTTT.

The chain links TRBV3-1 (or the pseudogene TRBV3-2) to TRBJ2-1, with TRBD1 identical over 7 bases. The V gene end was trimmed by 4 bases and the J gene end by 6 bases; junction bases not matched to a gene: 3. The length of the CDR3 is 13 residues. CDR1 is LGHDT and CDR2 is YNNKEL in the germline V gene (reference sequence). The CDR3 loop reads CASSPTGFNEQFF. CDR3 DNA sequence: TGTGCCAGCAGCCCGACAGGGTTCAATGAGCAGTTCTTC.

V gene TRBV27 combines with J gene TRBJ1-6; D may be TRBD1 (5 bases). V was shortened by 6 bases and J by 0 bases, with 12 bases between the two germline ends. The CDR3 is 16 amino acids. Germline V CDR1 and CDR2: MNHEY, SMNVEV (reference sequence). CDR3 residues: CASRRQPSSYNSPLHF. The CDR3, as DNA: TGTGCCAGCAGACGACAGCCAAGCTCCTATAATTCACCCCTCCACTTT.

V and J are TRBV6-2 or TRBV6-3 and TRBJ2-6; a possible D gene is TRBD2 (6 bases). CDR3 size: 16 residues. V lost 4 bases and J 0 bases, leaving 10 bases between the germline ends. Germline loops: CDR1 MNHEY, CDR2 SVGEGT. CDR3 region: CASSSGESSGANVLTF. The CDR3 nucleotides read TGTGCCAGCAGTTCGGGGGAATCCTCTGGGGCCAACGTCCTGACTTTC.

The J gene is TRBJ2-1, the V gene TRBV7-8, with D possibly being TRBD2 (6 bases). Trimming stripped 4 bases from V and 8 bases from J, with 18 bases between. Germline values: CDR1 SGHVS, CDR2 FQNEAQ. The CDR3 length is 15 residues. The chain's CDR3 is CASSSSGGIAYEQFF. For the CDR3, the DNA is TGTGCCAGCAGCTCTTCCGGAGGGATAGCGTATGAGCAGTTCTTC. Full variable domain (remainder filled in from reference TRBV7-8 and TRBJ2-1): GAGVSQSPRYKVAKRGQDVALRCDPISGHVSLFWYQQALGQGPEFLTYFQNEAQLDKSGLPSDRFFAERPEGSVSTLKIQRTQQEDSAVYLCASSSSGGIAYEQFFGPGTRLTVL.

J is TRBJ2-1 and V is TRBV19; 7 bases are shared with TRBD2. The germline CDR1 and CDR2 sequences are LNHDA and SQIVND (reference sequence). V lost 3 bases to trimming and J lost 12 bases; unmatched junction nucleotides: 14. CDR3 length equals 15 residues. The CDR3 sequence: CASSIDRDYERRQFF. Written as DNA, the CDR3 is TGTGCCAGTAGTATCGACCGGGACTACGAGAGGAGGCAGTTCTTC.

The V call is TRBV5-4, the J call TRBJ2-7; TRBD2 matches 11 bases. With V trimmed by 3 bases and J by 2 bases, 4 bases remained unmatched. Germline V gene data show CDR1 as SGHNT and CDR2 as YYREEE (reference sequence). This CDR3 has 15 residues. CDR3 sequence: CASSSGLAEPYEQYF. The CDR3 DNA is TGTGCCAGCAGCTCGGGACTAGCGGAGCCCTACGAGCAGTACTTC.

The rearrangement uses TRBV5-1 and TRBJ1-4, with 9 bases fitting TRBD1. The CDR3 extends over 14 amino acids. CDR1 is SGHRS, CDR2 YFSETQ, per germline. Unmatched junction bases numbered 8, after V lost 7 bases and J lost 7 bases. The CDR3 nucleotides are TGCGCCAGCGCGCTACAGGGGGCGAGTGAAAAACTGTTTTTT. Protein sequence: CASALQGASEKLFF.

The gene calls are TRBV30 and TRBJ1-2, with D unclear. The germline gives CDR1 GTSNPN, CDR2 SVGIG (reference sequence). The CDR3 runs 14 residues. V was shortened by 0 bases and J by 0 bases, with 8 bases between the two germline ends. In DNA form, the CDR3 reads TGTGCCTGGAGTGTACTAGGAGCTAACTATGGCTACACCTTC. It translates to CAWSVLGANYGYTF.

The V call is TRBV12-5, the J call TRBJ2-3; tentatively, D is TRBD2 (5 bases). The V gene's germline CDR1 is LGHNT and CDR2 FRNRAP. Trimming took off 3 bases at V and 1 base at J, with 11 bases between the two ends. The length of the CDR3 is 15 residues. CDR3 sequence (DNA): TGTGCTAGTGGTTTCTTGGGAGTGGGCACAGATACGCAGTATTTT. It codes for CASGFLGVGTDTQYF.

The CDR3 nucleotides read TGCGCCAGCAGCCCGGGGGGGTCGCTTTCAGCTACGCAGTATTTT. Translating it yields CASSPGGSLSATQYF. The V and J genes are TRBV4-1 and TRBJ2-3, with 8 bases that match TRBD2. CDR1 is MGHRA and CDR2 is YSYEKL in the germline V gene. The V gene end was trimmed by 4 bases and the J gene end by 8 bases; junction bases not matched to a gene: 11. The CDR3 runs 15 residues.